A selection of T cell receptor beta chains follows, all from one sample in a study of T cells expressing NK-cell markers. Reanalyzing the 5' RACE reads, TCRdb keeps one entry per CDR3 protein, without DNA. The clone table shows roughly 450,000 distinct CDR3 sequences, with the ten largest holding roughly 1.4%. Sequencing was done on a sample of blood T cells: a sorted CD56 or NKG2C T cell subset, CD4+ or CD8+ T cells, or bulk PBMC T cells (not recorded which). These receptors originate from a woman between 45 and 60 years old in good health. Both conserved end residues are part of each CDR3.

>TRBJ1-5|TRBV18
CASSLGQGLNQPQHF
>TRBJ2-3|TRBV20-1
CSASGVRPGDTQYF
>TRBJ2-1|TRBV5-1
CASKQSGVLGGYNEQFF
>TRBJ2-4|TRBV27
CASRELAKNIQYF
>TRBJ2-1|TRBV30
CAWSAFELAGGASSYNEQFF
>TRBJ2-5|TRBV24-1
CATSHRGRLDETQYF
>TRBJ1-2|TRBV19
CASSISSGWDGYGYTF
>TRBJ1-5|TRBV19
CATRRDAQPQHF
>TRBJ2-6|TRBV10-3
CAISPGTAGANVLTF
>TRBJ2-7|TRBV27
CASSRTAAPSYEQYF
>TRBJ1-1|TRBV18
CASSPPGQAEAFF
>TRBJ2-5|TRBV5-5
CASSLGGLLETQYF
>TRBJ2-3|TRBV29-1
CSVEDWTGGPRGTDTQYF
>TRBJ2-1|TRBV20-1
CSATTGTSGKDEQFF
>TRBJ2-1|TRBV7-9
CASSLSVVQAIEQFF
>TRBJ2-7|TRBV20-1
CSARDRDHSYEQYF
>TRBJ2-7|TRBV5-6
CASSLYLRPSYEQYF
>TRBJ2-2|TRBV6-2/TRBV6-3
CASTHLDPGAGELFF
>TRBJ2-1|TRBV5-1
CASSPVLGGSYNEQFF
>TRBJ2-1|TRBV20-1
CSARVQIGTSGRKSYNEQFF
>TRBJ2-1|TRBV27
CASSLRGGNEQFF
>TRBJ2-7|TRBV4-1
CASSQHSRDRVYEQYF
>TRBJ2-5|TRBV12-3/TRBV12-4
CASSPPGWERAAGTQYF
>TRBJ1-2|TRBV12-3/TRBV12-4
CASSQTVNYGYTF
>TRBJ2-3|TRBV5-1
CASSSGSTSGRASTTDTQYF
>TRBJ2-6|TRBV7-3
CASSLWGLQRGAGANVLTF